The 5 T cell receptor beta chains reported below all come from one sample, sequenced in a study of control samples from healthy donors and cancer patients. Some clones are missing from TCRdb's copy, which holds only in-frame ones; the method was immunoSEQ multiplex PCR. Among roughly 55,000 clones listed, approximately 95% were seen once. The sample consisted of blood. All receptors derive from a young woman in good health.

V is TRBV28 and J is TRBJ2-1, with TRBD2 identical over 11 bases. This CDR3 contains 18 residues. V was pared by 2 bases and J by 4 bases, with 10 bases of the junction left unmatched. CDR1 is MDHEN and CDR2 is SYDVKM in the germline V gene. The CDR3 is CASSLEAVGLAAYNEQFF. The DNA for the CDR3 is TGTGCCAGCAGTTTAGAGGCCGTGGGACTAGCGGCGTACAATGAGCAGTTCTTC.

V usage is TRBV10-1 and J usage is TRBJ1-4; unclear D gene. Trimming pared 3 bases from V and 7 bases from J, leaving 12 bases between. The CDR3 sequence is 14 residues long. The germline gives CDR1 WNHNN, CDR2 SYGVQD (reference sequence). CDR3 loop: CASSDSRVGEKLFF. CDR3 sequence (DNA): TGCGCCAGCAGTGATAGCCGGGTCGGTGAAAAACTGTTTTTT.

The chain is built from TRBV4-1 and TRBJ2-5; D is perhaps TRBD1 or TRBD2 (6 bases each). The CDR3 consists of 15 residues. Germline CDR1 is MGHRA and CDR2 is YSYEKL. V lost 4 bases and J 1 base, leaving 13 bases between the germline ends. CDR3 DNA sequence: TGCGCCAGCAGCCCGCGCGGGACAACCCAAGAGACCCAGTACTTC. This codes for CASSPRGTTQETQYF.

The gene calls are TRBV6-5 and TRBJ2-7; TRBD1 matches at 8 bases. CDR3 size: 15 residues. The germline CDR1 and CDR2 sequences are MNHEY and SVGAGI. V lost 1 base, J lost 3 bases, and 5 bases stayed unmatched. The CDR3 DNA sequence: TGTGCCAGCAGTTACTTAATGGGACAGGACTACGAGCAGTACTTC. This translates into CASSYLMGQDYEQYF.

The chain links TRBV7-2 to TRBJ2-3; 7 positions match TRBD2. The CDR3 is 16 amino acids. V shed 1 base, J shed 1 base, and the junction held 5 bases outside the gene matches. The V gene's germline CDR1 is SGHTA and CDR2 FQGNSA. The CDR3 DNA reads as TGTGCCAGCAGCTTAGACACTGCGGGGGGCACAGATACGCAGTATTTT. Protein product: CASSLDTAGGTDTQYF.